These 21 T cell receptor beta chains originate from one sample sequenced in a study of cytomegalovirus exposure and HLA in healthy donors (dated by TCRdb to 2017 to 2019). The library was made by the immunoSEQ multiplex PCR assay. The multiplex PCR relied on a mix of 60 forward primers for TCR Vbeta segments and 13 reverse primers for TCR Jbeta segments. TCRdb carries this immuneACCESS record with in-frame sequences only. Its versions omit some clonotypes, under half of them owing to an unresolved V gene in the studies checked, with the rest unexplained. The sample table shows 140,000 to 150,000 clones, and around three quarters are seen once. The ten largest clonotypes hold around 1.7% of the sample. The sequenced sample consisted of PBMCs. The origin of the receptors is a woman aged 35 to 49 in good health and CMV-seronegative.

The V call is TRBV7-2, the J call TRBJ2-7; 10 bases agree with TRBD1. CDR1 and CDR2 (germline): SGHTA, FQGNSA. Trimming took 5 bases from V and 3 from J; bases not matched to a gene: 1. The CDR3 runs to 13 residues. Here the CDR3 DNA reads TGTGCCAGCAGCCGGGACAGGGGCTACGAGCAGTACTTC. Protein product: CASSRDRGYEQYF. Full variable domain (missing parts from reference TRBV7-2 and TRBJ2-7): GAGVSQSPSNKVTEKGKDVELRCDPISGHTALYWYRQSLGQGLEFLIYFQGNSAPDKSGLPSDRFSAERTGGSVSTLTIQRTQQEDSAVYLCASSRDRGYEQYFGPGTRLTVT.

This chain links TRBV5-1 with TRBJ2-5; 8 nucleotides match TRBD1. CDR1 and CDR2 from the germline V gene are SGHRS and YFSETQ. The V gene end was trimmed by 4 bases and the J gene end by 1 base; junction bases not matched to a gene: 3. The CDR3 length is 14 residues. As DNA, the CDR3 is TGCGCCAGCAGCGTGACAGGGGCCCAAGAGACCCAGTACTTC. Amino acids: CASSVTGAQETQYF.

This sequence joins TRBV11-2 and TRBJ1-4; D gene unclear. This CDR3 comprises 13 residues. Between the trimmed V and J ends, which lost 1 base and 8 bases, there was a span of 8 bases. Germline V lookup: CDR1 SGHAT, CDR2 FQNNGV. DNA of the CDR3: TGTGCCAGCAGCTTAGTCGGGGTCGAAAAACTGTTTTTT. Translating gives CASSLVGVEKLFF.

The chain employs TRBV28 and TRBJ2-7; D is unclear. CDR3 length: 11 amino acids. V was clipped by 4 bases and J by 3 bases, with 4 bases between them. Germline CDR1 reads MDHEN; CDR2 reads SYDVKM. This CDR3 is CASSWSYEQYF. CDR3 sequence (DNA): TGTGCCAGCAGTTGGAGCTACGAGCAGTACTTC.

This rearrangement joins TRBV4-1 to TRBJ1-5; D is uncertain. CDR3 length: 15 residues. CDR1 MGHRA and CDR2 YSYEKL come from the germline V gene. V lost 0 bases and J 7 bases, leaving 13 bases between the germline ends. CDR3 region: CASSQDVMTGQPQHF. CDR3 coding DNA: TGCGCCAGCAGCCAAGATGTGATGACCGGGCAGCCCCAGCATTTT.

The V and J genes are TRBV2 and TRBJ1-1; D not certain. Trimming took 3 bases from V and 4 from J, leaving 12 bases between them. Germline CDR1 and CDR2: SNHLY and FYNNEI. CDR3 size: 14 residues. CDR3 sequence reads: CASSDGVASTEAFF. Here the CDR3 DNA reads TGTGCCAGCAGTGACGGGGTTGCGAGCACTGAAGCTTTCTTT. The whole variable domain, remainder taken from reference TRBV2 and TRBJ1-1, is EPEVTQTPSHQVTQMGQEVILRCVPISNHLYFYWYRQILGQKVEFLVSFYNNEISEKSEIFDDQFSVERPDGSNFTLKIRSTKLEDSAMYFCASSDGVASTEAFFGQGTRLTVV.

This clone occurred a few times. The chain has TRBV11-2 and TRBJ1-1; D call uncertain. Per germline, CDR1 SGHAT and CDR2 FQNNGV. V lost 0 bases, J lost 7 bases, and 9 bases lay in between. CDR3 length equals 13 residues. CDR3 in DNA: TGTGCCAGCAGCTTAGAAGTTTACAGTGAAGCTTTCTTT. This codes for CASSLEVYSEAFF.

This clone appeared a few times. This chain joins TRBV27 and TRBJ1-2, with 7 bases identical to TRBD1. The V segment lost 4 bases and the J segment 4 bases; nucleotides outside the gene matches: 9. The CDR3 spans 15 residues. The germline V gene has CDR1 MNHEY and CDR2 SMNVEV (reference sequence). The CDR3: CASSSPTQGSYGYTF. In nucleotides, the CDR3 is TGTGCCAGCAGTTCACCTACACAGGGGAGCTATGGCTACACCTTC.

V gene TRBV6-5 combines with J gene TRBJ2-7, with TRBD1 as a possible D gene (8 bases). Germline CDR1 and CDR2: MNHEY and SVGAGI. The CDR3 spans 14 residues. The V and J ends lost 4 bases and 3 bases respectively, with 13 bases between them. The CDR3 region has the DNA TGTGCCAGCAGTTCTAACAGGGGGGGCTACGAGCAGTACTTC. This sequence encodes CASSSNRGGYEQYF.

The genes are TRBV5-1 and TRBJ2-3; 9 bases match TRBD1. This CDR3 is 16 amino acids long. V lost 0 bases to trimming and J lost 4 bases; unmatched junction nucleotides: 6. Germline CDR1 SGHRS, CDR2 YFSETQ. The CDR3 protein is CASSLGGQGFADTQYF. The DNA for the CDR3 is TGCGCCAGCAGCTTGGGGGGACAGGGTTTTGCAGATACGCAGTATTTT.

This clone turned up a few times. The chain combines TRBV5-1 with TRBJ2-7; possible D gene TRBD2, 6 bases. V lost 1 base, J lost 5 bases, and 22 bases lay in between. The CDR3 consists of 17 residues. Germline CDR1 SGHRS, CDR2 YFSETQ. DNA for the CDR3: TGCGCCAGCAGCTTGAACGGACCCGGGAGAACTCCTAACGAGCAGTACTTC. It is translated as CASSLNGPGRTPNEQYF. Looking up the rest from reference TRBV5-1 and TRBJ2-7 gives the full variable domain: KAGVTQTPRYLIKTRGQQVTLSCSPISGHRSVSWYQQTPGQGLQFLFEYFSETQRNKGNFPGRFSGRQFSNSRSEMNVSTLELGDSALYLCASSLNGPGRTPNEQYFGPGTRLTVT.

The genes are TRBV2 and TRBJ2-7; TRBD1 aligns across 7 bases. The CDR3 is 14 residues long. The J segment lost 2 bases and the V segment lost 7 bases, leaving 8 bases of the junction unmatched. Germline V gene lookup returns CDR1 SNHLY and CDR2 FYNNEI. CDR3 in DNA: TGTGCCAGCACTTTTCGACAGGGAGCCTACGAGCAGTACTTC. The encoded protein is CASTFRQGAYEQYF.

The chain is built from TRBV25-1 and TRBJ2-5, with 7 positions matching TRBD2. Germline-derived CDR1 and CDR2 are MGHDK and SYGVNS. The CDR3 loop spans 16 amino acids. V shed 6 bases, J shed 5 bases, and the junction held 15 bases outside the gene matches. CDR3 amino acids: CASSVGILGRGETQYF. The DNA of the CDR3 is TGTGCCAGCAGCGTAGGCATCTTGGGGAGGGGCGAGACCCAGTACTTC.

This clone appeared once. The chain uses TRBV28 and TRBJ1-2, with a possible D match to TRBD1 (5 bases). The CDR3 extends over 13 amino acids. In germline, CDR1 is MDHEN, CDR2 SYDVKM. V was trimmed by 6 bases and J by 5 bases, leaving 13 bases between them. The CDR3 protein is CASSLGRVYGYTF. As DNA, the CDR3 is TGTGCCAGCAGCCTCGGCAGGGTGTATGGCTACACCTTC.

The J gene is TRBJ1-1, the V gene TRBV2; D is possibly TRBD1 (6 bases). The length of the CDR3 is 14 residues. Trimming left V 7 bases short and J 3 bases short, with 15 bases between. CDR1 is SNHLY, CDR2 FYNNEI, per germline. The CDR3 DNA is TGTGCCAGCACGAGGGGGGGGGACGACACTGAAGCTTTCTTT. Translating gives CASTRGGDDTEAFF.

The chain couples TRBV28 to TRBJ1-5; D is undetermined. V was shortened by 3 bases and J by 1 base, with 10 bases between the two germline ends. The CDR3 is made up of 15 amino acids. CDR1 and CDR2 (germline): MDHEN, SYDVKM. CDR3 bases: TGTGCCAGCAGTTTGATGGGCCTCAGCAATCAGCCCCAGCATTTT. It yields the protein CASSLMGLSNQPQHF.

The gene calls are TRBV10-3 and TRBJ2-3, with D tentatively TRBD2 (5 bases). Germline assignment: CDR1 ENHRY and CDR2 SYGVKD. The CDR3 extends over 15 amino acids. Trimming pared 10 bases from V and 1 base from J, leaving 18 bases between. The CDR3 loop is CATATSSSGTDTQYF. The CDR3 DNA sequence: TGTGCCACCGCAACTAGTTCCTCCGGCACAGATACGCAGTATTTT.

The CDR3 sequence is CASSSGGSWSEQYF. The CDR3 nucleotides are TGTGCCAGCAGTTCCGGGGGTTCATGGTCCGAGCAGTACTTC. The chain recombines TRBV28 with TRBJ2-7, with TRBD2 as a possible D gene (6 bases). The CDR3 has 14 amino acids. Germline V gives CDR1 MDHEN, CDR2 SYDVKM. With 4 bases removed from V and 6 bases from J, the gap between germline ends came to 16 bases.

This rearrangement joins TRBV7-9 to TRBJ2-7; TRBD2 aligns across 10 bases. Germline CDR1 and CDR2: SEHNR and FQNEAQ (reference sequence). Trimming took 5 bases from V and 6 from J; bases not matched to a gene: 13. The CDR3 is made up of 16 amino acids. CDR3 residues: CASSGDTSGDLAEQYF. CDR3 sequence (DNA): TGTGCCAGCAGCGGAGACACTAGCGGGGATTTGGCCGAGCAGTACTTC.

The rearrangement uses TRBV4-1 and TRBJ2-5; TRBD2 agrees at 16 bases. J gave up 6 bases and V 3 bases, and 7 bases lay outside the gene matches. The germline CDR1 and CDR2 sequences are MGHRA and YSYEKL. This CDR3 comprises 17 residues. The CDR3 coding sequence is TGCGCCAGCAGCCAGGGACTAGCGGGGGGGCGAGGGAAGACCCAGTACTTC. Translation gives CASSQGLAGGRGKTQYF.

This sequence joins TRBV30 and TRBJ2-5; possibly TRBD1 for D (7 bases). This CDR3 has 14 residues. Trimming removed 2 bases at V and 5 bases at J, with 15 bases between. Germline lookup yields CDR1 GTSNPN and CDR2 SVGIG (reference sequence). CDR3: CAWSKGAGGETQYF. The CDR3 DNA reads as TGTGCCTGGAGTAAAGGGGCAGGGGGGGAGACCCAGTACTTC.